One and the same sample provided the 11 T cell receptor beta chains below, sequenced in a study of T cell repertoires in cytomegalovirus infection. These TCRs' antigens remain unknown. TCRdb used MiXCR to reprocess the reads, holding one entry per CDR3 protein. This sample has about 55,000 distinct CDR3 sequences; roughly 20% occur once, and the top ten carry more than 55%. Sequenced material: CD8+ T cells from cultured PBMCs, taken from culture after CMV antigen stimulation. These receptors were taken from a human donor in good health (CMV status not recorded). Some clones in this sample may be carry-over from other donors' samples.

This clonotype came up a few times. The J gene is TRBJ2-1, the V gene TRBV19; D is ambiguous. Per germline, CDR1 LNHDA and CDR2 SQIVND (reference sequence). Trimming left V 5 bases short and J 9 bases short, with 20 bases between. The length of the CDR3 is 15 residues. The DNA for the CDR3 is TGTGCCAGTAGTCGGGTTAGCCAAGTTAAGGGTGAGCAGTTCTTC. As protein: CASSRVSQVKGEQFF.

In this sample, this clonotype turned up a few times. The chain combines TRBV11-2 with TRBJ1-2, with TRBD1 matching over 10 bases. Germline CDR1 and CDR2: SGHAT and FQNNGV. Germline trimming cut 4 bases from V and 8 bases from J; bases unmatched to any gene: 10. This CDR3 region has 15 residues. DNA of the CDR3: TGTGCCAGCAGCTCCGGGACAGGGGCCCCTAGGGGCTACACCTTC. Its protein product is CASSSGTGAPRGYTF.

Only a few counts were recorded for this clonotype. J is TRBJ1-1 and V is TRBV7-9, with D perhaps TRBD1 (6 bases). This CDR3 has 13 residues. Trimming pared 6 bases from V and 5 bases from J, leaving 13 bases between. Germline values: CDR1 SEHNR, CDR2 FQNEAQ (reference sequence). The CDR3 bases are TGTGCCAGCAGTCCGACCGACAGGACTGAAGCTTTCTTT. Residues: CASSPTDRTEAFF.

This clonotype was counted between two and nine times. With a much larger clone just one base away, this may be a read error. The chain employs TRBV4-3 and TRBJ1-1, with a possible D match to TRBD1 (6 bases). V lost 4 bases and J 7 bases, leaving 13 bases between the germline ends. The CDR3 length is 13 residues. CDR1 is LGHNA and CDR2 is YSLEER in the germline V gene. In nucleotides, the CDR3 is TGCGCCAGCAGCCCGGGGACAATAGGTGAAGCTTTCTTT. Translation: CASSPGTIGEAFF.

This sequence joins TRBV4-3 and TRBJ2-3, with D perhaps TRBD2 (5 bases). With 1 base removed from V and 4 bases from J, the gap between germline ends came to 18 bases. The CDR3 is 17 residues long. Germline CDR1 is LGHNA and CDR2 is YSLEER. The CDR3 DNA sequence: TGCGCCAGCAGCCAAGCGGTAACCGGACTTGCATCAGATACGCAGTATTTT. This encodes CASSQAVTGLASDTQYF.

This clonotype was seen only a few times. The CDR3 coding sequence is TGTGCCAGCAGCCACGGACAGGTTGGTGAAGCTTTCTTT. It translates to CASSHGQVGEAFF. V usage is TRBV7-8 and J usage is TRBJ1-1; 7 nucleotides line up with TRBD1. The germline V gene encodes CDR1 SGHVS and CDR2 FQNEAQ. V was clipped by 5 bases and J by 7 bases; unmatched bases: 7. The length of the CDR3 is 13 residues.

CDR3 nucleotides: TGTGCCAGCAGCAACACAGGGACCCGGCGGCGATATGGCTACACCTTC. The encoded protein is CASSNTGTRRRYGYTF. V gene TRBV6-5 combines with J gene TRBJ1-2; D perhaps matches TRBD1 (6 bases). This CDR3 region has 16 residues. Germline-derived CDR1 and CDR2 are MNHEY and SVGAGI. V was trimmed by 6 bases and J by 5 bases, leaving 22 bases between them.

The chain links TRBV25-1 to TRBJ2-6; D ambiguous. The CDR3 has 15 residues. Per germline, CDR1 MGHDK and CDR2 SYGVNS. Trimming pared 2 bases from V and 2 bases from J, leaving 7 bases between. The CDR3 DNA is TGTGCCAGCAGTGAACTCCGAGCTGGGGCCAACGTCCTGACTTTC. The encoded protein is CASSELRAGANVLTF.

This clonotype was seen more than once but under ten times. V and J are TRBV19 and TRBJ2-7; D may be TRBD2 (6 bases). The germline V and J ends were trimmed by 3 bases and 3 bases, with 15 bases remaining between them. This CDR3 has 15 amino acids. From germline, CDR1 is LNHDA and CDR2 SQIVND (reference sequence). The CDR3, as DNA: TGTGCCAGTAGTATTGGGCCTAGCGTGGACTACGAGCAGTACTTC. The encoded protein is CASSIGPSVDYEQYF.

In this sample, this clonotype turned up a few times. This chain uses TRBV12-3 or TRBV12-4 with TRBJ2-1, with TRBD2 matching over 8 bases. J lost 7 bases, V lost 6 bases, and 11 bases had no gene match. The CDR3 runs to 15 residues. CDR3 sequence reads: CASSRSGGAWNEQFF. In DNA, the CDR3 is TGTGCCAGCAGCCGTTCGGGGGGGGCATGGAATGAGCAGTTCTTC.

The rearrangement joins TRBV7-9 to TRBJ2-5; D gene unclear. With 1 base removed from V and 3 bases from J, the gap between germline ends came to 6 bases. Germline V gene sequence: CDR1 SEHNR, CDR2 FQNEAQ (reference sequence). CDR3 size: 13 residues. CDR3 in amino acids: CASSLDGKETQYF. CDR3 nucleotide sequence: TGTGCCAGCAGCTTAGATGGGAAAGAGACCCAGTACTTC.